These 18 T cell receptor beta chains were sequenced from one sample in a study of blood T cell repertoires in COVID-19. Profiling relied on immunoSEQ multiplex PCR, and the TCRdb table lists in-frame clones only, not all of them. The sample shows approximately 200,000 clones, around 88% of them seen only once. Sample: PBMCs or T cells enriched from blood (not recorded which). The receptors shown here come from a woman in her 30s who had recovered from COVID-19.

The V gene is TRBV2, the J gene TRBJ1-2, with unresolved D. Deletions cut 1 base from V and 8 bases from J, with 14 bases between. The germline CDR1 and CDR2 sequences are SNHLY and FYNNEI. The CDR3 contains 14 residues. The CDR3 DNA sequence: TGTGCCAGCAGTGAAGATCCCGCAGGTTCCGGCTACACCTTC. Encoded protein: CASSEDPAGSGYTF.

The genes are TRBV6-2 or TRBV6-3 and TRBJ1-1; 7 bases agree with TRBD1. J lost 4 bases, V lost 4 bases, and 15 bases had no gene match. The CDR3 sequence is 17 residues long. Germline V CDR1 and CDR2: MNHEY, SVGEGT. The CDR3 sequence: CASSFPELTGELTEAFF. The CDR3 coding sequence is TGTGCCAGCAGTTTCCCGGAACTCACAGGGGAGCTCACTGAAGCTTTCTTT.

This chain uses TRBV25-1 with TRBJ2-7, with D possibly TRBD2 on 6 matching bases. The CDR3 contains 13 residues. The V gene lost 4 bases and the J gene lost 3 bases, with 10 bases spanning the gap. Germline V gene lookup returns CDR1 MGHDK and CDR2 SYGVNS. CDR3: CASSGAGNYEQYF. CDR3 in DNA: TGTGCCAGCAGTGGCGCGGGGAACTACGAGCAGTACTTC.

This clone was counted once. The chain joins TRBV24-1 to TRBJ2-3, with 9 bases that match TRBD2. Trimming cost V 6 bases and J 1 base; bases outside gene matches: 7. Germline values: CDR1 KGHDR, CDR2 SFDVKD. The CDR3 contains 16 residues. The CDR3 DNA reads TGTGCCACCAGTCCAATAGCGGGAGACGGCACAGATACGCAGTATTTT. Its translation is CATSPIAGDGTDTQYF.

The chain links TRBV2 to TRBJ1-3; no definite D call. Trimming took 6 bases from V and 4 from J, leaving 13 bases between them. The CDR3 runs to 14 residues. Germline CDR1 reads SNHLY; CDR2 reads FYNNEI. CDR3 coding DNA: TGTGCCAGCAGAGAGTTCCACAGCGGAAACACCATATATTTT. Amino acids: CASREFHSGNTIYF.

The chain joins TRBV6-1 to TRBJ1-5; D gene unclear. CDR1 is MNHNS and CDR2 is SASEGT in the germline V gene. Trimming removed 2 bases from V and 0 bases from J, with 8 bases in between. This CDR3 spans 15 amino acids. CDR3 sequence: CASSEWANSNQPQHF. The CDR3 DNA follows: TGTGCCAGCAGTGAATGGGCCAATAGCAATCAGCCCCAGCATTTT.

The V and J genes are TRBV10-3 and TRBJ2-1, with 13 bases that match TRBD2. J gave up 12 bases and V 6 bases, and 8 bases lay outside the gene matches. CDR3 length: 14 residues. Germline V gene lookup returns CDR1 ENHRY and CDR2 SYGVKD. The CDR3 is CAIRGTSGEARQFF. In nucleotides, the CDR3 is TGTGCCATCAGAGGGACTAGCGGGGAAGCTCGGCAGTTCTTC.

This chain uses TRBV7-2 with TRBJ2-5; 7 bases are a match to TRBD2. Looked up from germline, CDR1 is SGHTA and CDR2 is FQGNSA. Unmatched junction bases numbered 16, after V lost 7 bases and J lost 5 bases. The CDR3 covers 16 residues. CDR3 in amino acids: CASIGFGRSDIETQYF. The DNA of the CDR3 is TGTGCCAGCATCGGATTCGGGAGGTCCGATATTGAGACCCAGTACTTC.

This clone has just one count. The rearrangement joins TRBV28 to TRBJ1-3, with a tentative D call TRBD1 (6 bases). CDR1 and CDR2 from the germline V gene are MDHEN and SYDVKM. V lost 5 bases and J lost 0, with 14 bases in between. This CDR3 has 16 amino acids. CDR3 sequence: CASSIRGFDSGNTIYF. CDR3 bases: TGTGCCAGCAGTATCAGGGGCTTCGACTCTGGAAACACCATATATTTT.

V usage is TRBV13 and J usage is TRBJ2-5, with 8 bases lining up with TRBD1. With 5 bases clipped from V and 2 bases from J, the junction kept 7 bases outside the gene matches. This CDR3 spans 15 amino acids. From germline, CDR1 is PRHDT and CDR2 FYEKMQ (reference sequence). CDR3 sequence reads: CASSLRTGSQETQYF. CDR3 in DNA: TGTGCCAGCAGCCTCCGGACAGGGTCACAAGAGACCCAGTACTTC.

J is TRBJ2-3 and V is TRBV2; 9 bases align to TRBD2. The CDR3 spans 15 residues. Trimming removed 4 bases from V and 5 bases from J; junction bases left unmatched: 7. Germline V gene data show CDR1 as SNHLY and CDR2 as FYNNEI. DNA of the CDR3: TGTGCCAGCAGTGGCGGCGCACTAGCGGGAGATACGCAGTATTTT. Translating it yields CASSGGALAGDTQYF.

The genes are TRBV7-9 and TRBJ2-7, with D possibly being TRBD1 (5 bases). The length of the CDR3 is 13 residues. Germline V lookup: CDR1 SEHNR, CDR2 FQNEAQ (reference sequence). Trimming took off 3 bases at V and 3 bases at J, with 9 bases between the two ends. The CDR3 spells CASSLSGYYEQYF. The DNA of the CDR3 is TGTGCCAGCAGCTTGTCAGGGTACTACGAGCAGTACTTC.

The V and J genes are TRBV6-5 and TRBJ1-2, with a weak D call TRBD1 (5 bases). Trimming shortened V by 4 bases and J by 8 bases, and 8 bases separated the two germline ends. CDR3 length: 11 residues. Germline V gene sequence: CDR1 MNHEY, CDR2 SVGAGI. The CDR3 here is CASSFGGGYTF. CDR3 nucleotide sequence: TGTGCCAGCAGTTTCGGGGGGGGCTACACCTTC.

The V gene is TRBV27, the J gene TRBJ2-6; TRBD1 aligns across 7 bases. V lost 2 bases to trimming and J lost 2 bases; unmatched junction nucleotides: 3. The CDR3 is made up of 16 amino acids. Germline CDR1 reads MNHEY; CDR2 reads SMNVEV (reference sequence). The CDR3, as DNA: TGTGCCAGCAGTTTAGCGACAGGGACTGGGGCCAACGTCCTGACTTTC. Its translation is CASSLATGTGANVLTF.

The V call is TRBV2, the J call TRBJ1-2, with 8 bases fitting TRBD1. The CDR3 loop spans 16 amino acids. Germline lookup yields CDR1 SNHLY and CDR2 FYNNEI. V dropped 9 bases and J dropped 4; count of bases not matched to a gene: 16. CDR3 nucleotide sequence: TGTGCCAGTGATCGTCCGGTGACAGGGGTAACCTATGGCTACACCTTC. Amino acids: CASDRPVTGVTYGYTF.

The rearrangement uses TRBV6-5 and TRBJ2-1; 7 bases match TRBD2. The ends lost 2 bases at V and 7 bases at J; junction bases unmatched: 11. The CDR3 is made up of 16 amino acids. Germline values: CDR1 MNHEY, CDR2 SVGAGI. CDR3 amino acids: CASSYGREGLRNEQFF. The CDR3 bases are TGTGCCAGCAGTTACGGGAGGGAGGGGTTGAGGAATGAGCAGTTCTTC.

The chain links TRBV24-1 to TRBJ2-3, with 7 bases fitting TRBD2. With V trimmed by 5 bases and J by 5 bases, 3 bases remained unmatched. There are 13 residues in the CDR3. Germline loops: CDR1 KGHDR, CDR2 SFDVKD. For the CDR3, the DNA is TGTGCCACCAGTGGTTTAGCGGGAGATACGCAGTATTTT. This sequence encodes CATSGLAGDTQYF.

The rearrangement links TRBV5-1 to TRBJ2-5; TRBD1 matches 7 bases. CDR3 length: 14 residues. Germline V gives CDR1 SGHRS, CDR2 YFSETQ. The ends lost 4 bases at V and 1 base at J; junction bases unmatched: 4. CDR3 region: CASSLRDSQETQYF. Written as DNA, the CDR3 is TGCGCCAGCAGCCTCCGGGACAGCCAAGAGACCCAGTACTTC.